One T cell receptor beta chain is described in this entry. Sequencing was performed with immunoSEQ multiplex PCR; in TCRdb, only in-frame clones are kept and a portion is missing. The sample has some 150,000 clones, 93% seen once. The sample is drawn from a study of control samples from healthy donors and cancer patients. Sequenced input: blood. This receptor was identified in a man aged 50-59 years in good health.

The CDR3 bases are TGTGCCAGCAGCCAATCGCGGGTCTCTAATGAAAAACTGTTTTTT. It codes for CASSQSRVSNEKLFF. The genes are TRBV14 and TRBJ1-4; D not certain. V gave up 2 bases and J gave up 3 bases, with 10 bases separating them. CDR3 size: 15 residues. Germline CDR1 and CDR2: SGHDN and FVKESK.